The 25 T cell receptor beta chains reported below all come from one sample, sequenced in a study of CD4 and CD8 cells across lung adenocarcinoma regions (dated by TCRdb to between 2018 and 2020). Library creation used PCR. These reads were obtained on a HiSeq X Ten. Clones were called with MiXCR by TCRdb after fastp trimmed the public reads at Q25, and only in-frame beta chains were retained. For every CDR3 protein sequence, its rows merge into one entry that carries the most common genes and DNA. Here the sample has roughly 3,900 distinct CDR3 sequences; 60% to 75% occur a single time. 15% to 20% of the sample lies in the top ten. Sequencing input: CD4+ T cells from the center of a lung tumor. Read against the paper, the sample's cell subset or site label means: tumor center region. These receptors all stem from a male donor with lung adenocarcinoma. The CD4 and CD8 labels of this study may be unreliable.

V usage is TRBV6-5 and J usage is TRBJ1-1; no reliable D call. The CDR3 runs to 14 residues. The ends were cut back, 4 bases at V and 0 bases at J, with 9 bases in the middle. Germline-derived CDR1 and CDR2 are MNHEY and SVGAGI. CDR3 loop: CASSSYRLNTEAFF. DNA of the CDR3: TGTGCCAGCAGTTCATATAGGTTGAACACTGAAGCTTTCTTT.

The chain employs TRBV10-3 and TRBJ2-1; 8 nucleotides agree with TRBD1. Trimming at V came to 10 bases and at J to 13 bases, leaving 15 bases not matched to a gene. Germline loops: CDR1 ENHRY, CDR2 SYGVKD. The CDR3 length is 13 residues. This CDR3 reads CATGRDRQETQFF. Written as DNA, the CDR3 is TGTGCCACCGGAAGGGACAGGCAAGAGACCCAGTTCTTC.

V is TRBV6-5 and J is TRBJ2-1; D is uncertain. The CDR3 is 13 amino acids. The germline V gene encodes CDR1 MNHEY and CDR2 SVGAGI. V was cut by 0 bases and J by 4 bases, with 4 bases left in between. In nucleotides, the CDR3 is TGTGCCAGCAGTTACTCTCCGTACAATGAGCAGTTCTTC. Translation: CASSYSPYNEQFF.

As regards this clonotype: The junction differs from germline at one of its ends, possibly a read error. The rearrangement joins TRBV10-2 to TRBJ2-3, with a weak D call TRBD2 (5 bases). The CDR3 is 14 amino acids. Germline CDR1 reads WSHSY; CDR2 reads SAAADI. Here the CDR3 reads CASSGGGTTDTQYF. Written as DNA, the CDR3 is TGCGCCAGCAGTGGTGGAGGCACCACAGATACTCAGTACTTT.

There are a few counts of this clonotype. J is TRBJ2-5 and V is TRBV6-5; D is unclear. The V gene lost 0 bases and the J gene lost 1 base, with 12 bases spanning the gap. The germline V gene has CDR1 MNHEY and CDR2 SVGAGI. The CDR3 length is 16 residues. CDR3 region: CASSYSSVSGQETQYF. CDR3 sequence (DNA): TGTGCCAGCAGTTACTCGAGTGTTTCGGGCCAAGAGACCCAGTACTTC.

CDR3 residues: CASSYSPSGELFF. Written as DNA, the CDR3 is TGTGCCAGCAGTTACTCGCCCTCCGGGGAGCTGTTTTTT. This rearrangement joins TRBV6-5 to TRBJ2-2; D call uncertain. The V gene lost 0 bases and the J gene lost 6 bases, with 5 bases spanning the gap. Germline CDR1 is MNHEY and CDR2 is SVGAGI. The CDR3 is made up of 13 amino acids.

V gene TRBV6-5 combines with J gene TRBJ2-2, with D possibly being TRBD2 (6 bases). Germline values: CDR1 MNHEY, CDR2 SVGAGI. V dropped 0 bases and J dropped 8 bases, with 19 bases sitting between them. The CDR3 loop spans 17 amino acids. CDR3 nucleotides: TGTGCCAGCAGTTACTCGGGAACATTAGGAGGGACTGGGGAGCTGTTTTTT. Translation gives CASSYSGTLGGTGELFF.

This clonotype was seen more than once but under ten times. The chain recombines TRBV7-2 with TRBJ2-1, with TRBD2 as a possible D gene (6 bases). The germline V and J ends were trimmed by 2 bases and 5 bases, with 13 bases remaining between them. Looked up from germline, CDR1 is SGHTA and CDR2 is FQGNSA. This CDR3 region has 15 residues. CDR3 in DNA: TGTGCCAGCAGCTTAATTGGAGGGAACCACAATGAGCAGTTCTTC. Amino acids: CASSLIGGNHNEQFF.

V gene TRBV7-3 combines with J gene TRBJ2-3, with no clear D. Trimming took 5 bases from V and 1 from J, leaving 13 bases between them. CDR3 size: 15 residues. From germline, CDR1 is SGHTA and CDR2 FQGTGA. CDR3 bases: TGTGCCAGCAGCCGGGTTGCCAGCGGCACAGATACGCAGTATTTT. Residues: CASSRVASGTDTQYF.

This chain links TRBV11-3 with TRBJ2-3, with D possibly matching TRBD2 (6 bases). This CDR3 region has 16 residues. Germline-derived CDR1 and CDR2 are SGHNT and YENEEA. V lost 1 base and J 2 bases, leaving 13 bases between the germline ends. The CDR3 coding sequence is TGTGCCAGCAGCTTAGGAGAGAGCGGGTACACAGATACGCAGTATTTT. Translating gives CASSLGESGYTDTQYF. Supplemented by reference TRBV11-3 and TRBJ2-3, the full variable domain reads EAGVVQSPRYKIIEKKQPVAFWCNPISGHNTLYWYLQNLGQGPELLIRYENEEAVDDSQLPKDRFSAERLKGVDSTLKIQPAELGDSAVYLCASSLGESGYTDTQYFGPGTRLTVL.

The rearrangement joins TRBV14 to TRBJ1-1, with unresolved D. Germline loops: CDR1 SGHDN, CDR2 FVKESK. This CDR3 region has 17 residues. V shed 1 base and J shed 1 base, with 16 bases lying between them. The CDR3 nucleotides are TGTGCCAGCAGCCAAGGACCGGACGAGGTAGAGAACACTGAAGCTTTCTTT. It specifies CASSQGPDEVENTEAFF.

Here the CDR3 DNA reads TGCGCCAGCAGCCACGAGGGGAATGAGCAGTTCTTC. It yields the protein CASSHEGNEQFF. The J gene is TRBJ2-1, the V gene TRBV4-1; D tentatively reads TRBD1 or TRBD2 (5 bases each). With 3 bases removed from V and 7 bases from J, the gap between germline ends came to 7 bases. The CDR3 has 12 residues. The germline V gene encodes CDR1 MGHRA and CDR2 YSYEKL.

The CDR3 nucleotides are TGTGCCAGCAGTTTAAGGACTAGCGGGAACAATGAGCAGTTCTTC. It specifies CASSLRTSGNNEQFF. The rearrangement links TRBV12-3 or TRBV12-4 to TRBJ2-1, with 12 bases fitting TRBD2. V was pared by 2 bases and J by 5 bases, with 1 base of the junction left unmatched. This CDR3 has 15 amino acids.

This clonotype was counted only a few times. One end of the junction does not line up with germline, which may come from a read error. This chain connects TRBV6-5 to TRBJ2-2; TRBD2 might be the D (5 bases). The germline CDR1 and CDR2 sequences are MNHEY and SVGAGI. The CDR3 contains 16 residues. The CDR3 here is CASSYRGNWNTGELCF. The CDR3 nucleotides are TGTGCCAGCAGTTATCGGGGAAACTGGAACACCGGGGAGCTGTGTTTT.

This clonotype is labeled as medium-sized. This sequence joins TRBV7-2 and TRBJ1-3; D not certain. Germline assignment: CDR1 SGHTA and CDR2 FQGNSA. This CDR3 has 15 residues. V was clipped by 4 bases and J by 0 bases, with 10 bases between them. The CDR3 sequence: CASSSTGYSGNTIYF. Written as DNA, the CDR3 is TGTGCCAGCAGCTCTACGGGATACTCTGGAAACACCATATATTTT.

The chain is built from TRBV6-1 and TRBJ2-4; D is tentatively TRBD1 or TRBD2 (5 bases each). Trimming removed 7 bases at V and 13 bases at J, with 29 bases between. Germline V lookup: CDR1 MNHNS, CDR2 SASEGT. This CDR3 contains 16 residues. CDR3 DNA sequence: TGTGCCAGCACTGAGACGGGGCGGTGCGCCAAAAGCACGCAGTACTTC. Its translation is CASTETGRCAKSTQYF.

This clonotype was detected a few times. The V call is TRBV27, the J call TRBJ2-1, with 9 bases identical to TRBD1. V trimming: 6 bases; J trimming: 7 bases; junction bases outside the gene matches: 10. The germline V gene encodes CDR1 MNHEY and CDR2 SMNVEV (reference sequence). The CDR3 is made up of 15 amino acids. CDR3 coding DNA: TGTGCCAGCAGCCGGGACAGGGATCGGGCTAATGAGCAGTTCTTC. Protein sequence: CASSRDRDRANEQFF.

This clonotype was seen a few times. The chain combines TRBV12-3 or TRBV12-4 with TRBJ2-1, with a tentative D call TRBD2 (5 bases). This CDR3 comprises 13 residues. Trimming took off 3 bases at V and 4 bases at J, with 7 bases between the two ends. The CDR3 DNA follows: TGTGCCAGCAGTTTGCTAGCTTACAATGAGCAGTTCTTC. Protein product: CASSLLAYNEQFF.

The V gene is TRBV6-1, the J gene TRBJ2-3; D is unclear. The CDR3 is 11 residues long. V shed 8 bases and J shed 2 bases, with 5 bases lying between them. Germline CDR1 reads MNHNS; CDR2 reads SASEGT. DNA of the CDR3: TGTGCCAGCTCAATCACAGATACGCAGTATTTT. This sequence encodes CASSITDTQYF.

Turning to this clonotype: The germline gene is not matched at one end of the junction; a read error may be the cause. CDR3 DNA sequence: TGTGCGAGCAGTGGTCAGGGCGGCCCAGATACGCAGTATTTT. Translated, it gives CASSGQGGPDTQYF. The chain employs TRBV6-1 and TRBJ2-3; maybe TRBD1 (5 bases). The CDR3 sequence is 14 residues long. The germline gives CDR1 MNHNS, CDR2 SASEGT.

The chain joins TRBV6-1 to TRBJ2-3; possibly TRBD2 for D (6 bases). Germline V gene sequence: CDR1 MNHNS, CDR2 SASEGT. CDR3 size: 11 residues. The V and J ends lost 10 bases and 3 bases respectively, with 8 bases between them. CDR3 sequence: CATAGTDTQYF. Written as DNA, the CDR3 is TGTGCCACCGCGGGGACAGATACGCAGTATTTT.

The rearrangement uses TRBV6-5 and TRBJ2-1; tentatively, D is TRBD2 (6 bases). Trimming removed 4 bases from V and 5 bases from J, with 18 bases in between. The CDR3 is 16 residues long. The germline gives CDR1 MNHEY, CDR2 SVGAGI. This CDR3 reads CASSSTSGGKNNEQFF. The CDR3 coding sequence is TGTGCCAGCAGTTCGACCTCCGGCGGGAAAAACAATGAGCAGTTCTTC.

The chain uses TRBV11-2 and TRBJ2-5, with D maybe TRBD2 (7 bases). The DNA end is more similar to TRBJ2-7, so the J call may be wrong. The CDR3 consists of 15 residues. CDR1 is SGHAT, CDR2 FQNNGV, per germline. CDR3 nucleotide sequence: TGTGCCAGCAGCTACCGCGTGGGGGGGCCCTACGAGCAGTACTTC. Encoded protein: CASSYRVGGPYEQYF.

The chain links TRBV6-5 to TRBJ2-3, with a tentative D call TRBD2 (6 bases). Trimming took off 4 bases at V and 6 bases at J, with 23 bases between the two ends. The CDR3 consists of 17 residues. Looked up from germline, CDR1 is MNHEY and CDR2 is SVGAGI. The DNA for the CDR3 is TGTGCCAGCAGTTCCCGGGGCTGGAGGGGCGACTGGGATACGCAGTATTTT. The encoded protein is CASSSRGWRGDWDTQYF.

This chain uses TRBV4-2 with TRBJ2-1, with 10 positions matching TRBD2. TRBJ2-5 explains the end of the DNA better; the J call may be wrong. CDR1 and CDR2 (germline): LGHNA, YNFKEQ. The CDR3 contains 17 residues. CDR3 in DNA: TGTGCCAGCAGCCCCCGGGTAGCGGGAGGATTGGGGGAGACCCAGTACTTC. Its translation is CASSPRVAGGLGETQYF.